Below, 16 T cell receptor beta chains from the same sample are listed, as sequenced in a study of radiotherapy plus CTLA-4 blockade in lung cancer. Assay used: immunoSEQ multiplex PCR; TCRdb lists only in-frame clones, some missing. The table shows approximately 110,000 clones, with approximately 80% occurring only once. The sample consisted of peripheral blood, taken from a patient treated with radiotherapy plus ipilimumab. The receptors here all came from a human donor with non-small cell lung cancer that progressed on radiotherapy plus ipilimumab. Some clones in this sample may be carry-over from other donors' samples.

J is TRBJ2-7 and V is TRBV4-3; TRBD2 agrees at 12 bases. Trimming took 1 base from V and 3 from J; bases not matched to a gene: 1. Germline V gene sequence: CDR1 LGHNA, CDR2 YSLEER. The CDR3 has 15 residues. The CDR3 bases are TGCGCCAGCAGCCAAGGGACTAGCGGGGTCTACGAGCAGTACTTC. It yields the protein CASSQGTSGVYEQYF.

This clone was recorded once. This chain connects TRBV30 to TRBJ1-2, with TRBD1 matching over 8 bases. CDR1 is GTSNPN, CDR2 SVGIG, per germline (reference sequence). Unmatched junction bases numbered 13, after V lost 5 bases and J lost 8 bases. The CDR3 extends over 14 amino acids. The CDR3 here is CAWESSRTGLGYTF. The CDR3 nucleotides read TGTGCCTGGGAAAGCTCGAGGACAGGGTTAGGCTACACCTTC.

The rearrangement links TRBV2 to TRBJ1-3; maybe TRBD1 (6 bases). V lost 2 bases to trimming and J lost 4 bases, with 15 bases between them. CDR3 length: 16 residues. The germline gives CDR1 SNHLY, CDR2 FYNNEI. This chain's CDR3 is CASSERVSGVGNTIYF. The CDR3 coding sequence is TGTGCCAGCAGTGAAAGGGTGTCAGGGGTCGGAAACACCATATATTTT.

The chain has TRBV19 and TRBJ2-5; a weak D match, TRBD2 (5 bases). Trimming cost V 3 bases and J 2 bases, with 13 bases left between them. This CDR3 is 15 amino acids long. Germline CDR1 is LNHDA and CDR2 is SQIVND (reference sequence). CDR3 nucleotides: TGTGCCAGTAGTATTGGATACGGGATACAAGAGACCCAGTACTTC. Amino acids: CASSIGYGIQETQYF.

The rearrangement uses TRBV6-5 and TRBJ1-1; 10 bases line up with TRBD1. CDR1 is MNHEY and CDR2 is SVGAGI in the germline V gene. CDR3 length: 15 amino acids. With V trimmed by 6 bases and J by 4 bases, 8 bases remained unmatched. The DNA of the CDR3 is TGTGCCAGCAGAACAGGGACAGGGGCTCTCACTGAAGCTTTCTTT. Translated, it gives CASRTGTGALTEAFF.

CDR3 sequence: CASGPGTLYEQYF. CDR3 DNA sequence: TGTGCCTCCGGACCCGGGACTCTTTACGAGCAGTACTTC. This sequence joins TRBV19 and TRBJ2-7; tentative D call: TRBD2 (6 bases). V lost 11 bases and J 4 bases, leaving 18 bases between the germline ends. In germline, CDR1 is LNHDA, CDR2 SQIVND (reference sequence). CDR3 length: 13 amino acids.

The rearrangement joins TRBV5-4 to TRBJ1-4; possibly TRBD1 for D (6 bases). CDR3 length: 15 amino acids. Trimming took 5 bases from V and 4 from J, leaving 15 bases between them. Germline V lookup: CDR1 SGHNT, CDR2 YYREEE (reference sequence). This CDR3 reads CASSLKTGYNEKLFF. Here the CDR3 DNA reads TGTGCCAGCAGTTTAAAAACAGGGTATAATGAAAAACTGTTTTTT.

This sequence joins TRBV15 and TRBJ1-2, with D unclear. Trimming removed 0 bases from V and 2 bases from J, with 16 bases in between. This CDR3 has 17 amino acids. Germline CDR1 reads LNHNV; CDR2 reads YYDKDF (reference sequence). Here the CDR3 reads CATSRDQTRTTNYGYTF. CDR3 DNA sequence: TGTGCCACCAGCAGAGATCAGACTCGTACTACAAACTATGGCTACACCTTC.

Regarding this clone: At one end the junction does not follow the germline gene, possibly because of a read error. The chain links TRBV4-3 to TRBJ2-2, with D perhaps matching TRBD2 (5 bases). The CDR3 sequence is 15 residues long. Germline loops: CDR1 LGHNA, CDR2 YSLEER. The CDR3 sequence: CASSPTSGVAGERFF. The DNA of the CDR3 is TGCGCCAGCAGCCCAACATCAGGCGTAGCCGGGGAGCGGTTTTTT.

The V and J genes are TRBV15 and TRBJ2-5, with D hard to call. The V gene's germline CDR1 is LNHNV and CDR2 YYDKDF (reference sequence). CDR3 length: 12 residues. The V end lost 8 bases, the J end lost 0 bases, and 7 bases lay between the germline ends. DNA for the CDR3: TGTGCCACCGGACGGTACCAAGAGACCCAGTACTTC. This sequence encodes CATGRYQETQYF.

V and J are TRBV5-8 and TRBJ2-7; no clear D. The germline gives CDR1 SGHTS, CDR2 YDEGEE. The CDR3 has 13 residues. The V end was cut by 3 bases, the J end by 2 bases, with 9 bases between. Here the CDR3 DNA reads TGTGCCAGCAGCTCCCACCAGCCCTACGAGCAGTACTTC. Translating it yields CASSSHQPYEQYF.

The genes are TRBV29-1 and TRBJ1-3; a weak D match, TRBD1 (5 bases). CDR3 size: 15 residues. Germline V gene sequence: CDR1 SQVTM, CDR2 ANQGSEA. V was pared by 3 bases and J by 2 bases, with 14 bases between. CDR3 sequence: CSVEGLPPAGNTIYF. CDR3 DNA: TGCAGCGTTGAGGGGCTCCCCCCCGCTGGAAACACCATATATTTT.

The chain uses TRBV27 and TRBJ2-5, with D perhaps given as TRBD1 or TRBD2 (5 bases each). There are 15 residues in the CDR3. V lost 5 bases to trimming and J lost 0 bases, with 13 bases between them. In germline, CDR1 is MNHEY, CDR2 SMNVEV (reference sequence). The CDR3 DNA follows: TGTGCCAGCAGTCGTTCTTGGGGGTACCAAGAGACCCAGTACTTC. It specifies CASSRSWGYQETQYF.

The rearrangement links TRBV10-3 to TRBJ2-1; D gene ambiguous. The CDR3 is made up of 15 amino acids. The germline V gene encodes CDR1 ENHRY and CDR2 SYGVKD. Deletions cut 3 bases from V and 6 bases from J, with 15 bases between. In DNA form, the CDR3 reads TGTGCCATCAGTGACATTGCTTTGGGGATCAATGAGCAGTTCTTC. This encodes CAISDIALGINEQFF.

This clone came up a few times. The chain has TRBV7-3 and TRBJ2-1, with 8 bases aligning to TRBD2. In germline, CDR1 is SGHTA, CDR2 FQGTGA. The junction had 7 bases not matched to a gene; V was cut back by 8 bases and J by 7 bases. CDR3 length equals 13 residues. This chain's CDR3 is CASGTREGNEQFF. The CDR3, as DNA: TGTGCCAGCGGGACTAGGGAGGGGAATGAGCAGTTCTTC. The complete variable domain, with remaining parts taken from reference TRBV7-3 and TRBJ2-1, reads GAGVSQTPSNKVTEKGKYVELRCDPISGHTALYWYRQSLGQGPEFLIYFQGTGAADDSGLPNDRFFAVRPEGSVSTLKIQRTERGDSAVYLCASGTREGNEQFFGPGTRLTVL.

V usage is TRBV5-1 and J usage is TRBJ2-5, with TRBD1 matching over 7 bases. The V gene's germline CDR1 is SGHRS and CDR2 YFSETQ. The CDR3 consists of 15 residues. The J segment lost 3 bases and the V segment lost 0 bases, leaving 5 bases of the junction unmatched. The DNA of the CDR3 is TGCGCCAGCAGCTTGGTAGCCGGGACAGAAGAGACCCAGTACTTC. It encodes CASSLVAGTEETQYF.